This TCR beta chain comes out of a study of blood T cell repertoires in COVID-19. V shed 3 bases, J shed 9 bases, and the junction held 3 bases outside the gene matches. CDR1 is GTSNPN, CDR2 SVGIG, per germline (reference sequence). The CDR3 is 12 amino acids. Some clones are missing from TCRdb's copy, which holds only in-frame ones; the method was immunoSEQ multiplex PCR. The sample lists around 440,000 clones; roughly 88% were seen once. The TCR comes from a woman aged 45-65 years with COVID-19, enrolled during active disease. Sequenced sample: peripheral blood. The V gene is TRBV30, the J gene TRBJ2-7; 12 bases map to TRBD2. The CDR3 is CAWRTSGGGQYF. CDR3 DNA: TGTGCCTGGAGGACTAGCGGGGGAGGGCAGTACTTC.